The 14 T cell receptor beta chains reported below all come from one sample, sequenced in a study of graft-versus-host responses after intestinal transplantation. Which antigens these TCRs recognize remains unknown. The repertoire was sequenced with immunoSEQ multiplex PCR; TCRdb's copy has only in-frame clones and lacks some. The sample has about 88,000 clones, 85% to 90% seen once. The sample consisted of unstimulated CD4+ T cells sorted from spleen or lymph node cells, taken before intestinal transplant. The receptors originated from a human donor who received an intestinal transplant.

V is TRBV7-9 and J is TRBJ2-7, with a tentative D call TRBD1 (6 bases). This CDR3 has 17 residues. Looked up from germline, CDR1 is SEHNR and CDR2 is FQNEAQ (reference sequence). V was clipped by 2 bases and J by 3 bases, with 20 bases between them. CDR3 sequence: CASSLNYGTIPDYEQYF. The CDR3 region has the DNA TGTGCCAGCAGCTTAAATTATGGGACAATACCAGACTACGAGCAGTACTTC. The full variable domain, rest sourced from reference TRBV7-9 and TRBJ2-7, is DTGVSQNPRHKITKRGQNVTFRCDPISEHNRLYWYRQTLGQGPEFLTYFQNEAQLEKSRLLSDRFSAERPKGSFSTLEIQRTEQGDSAMYLCASSLNYGTIPDYEQYFGPGTRLTVT.

The chain couples TRBV4-1 to TRBJ1-5, with a possible D match to TRBD1 (5 bases). Trimming removed 1 base at V and 0 bases at J, with 13 bases between. Germline V gene sequence: CDR1 MGHRA, CDR2 YSYEKL. This CDR3 contains 17 residues. The CDR3 sequence is CASSQALWTTSNQPQHF. The DNA of the CDR3 is TGCGCCAGCAGCCAAGCCCTCTGGACAACTAGCAATCAGCCCCAGCATTTT.

This rearrangement joins TRBV5-1 to TRBJ1-2; no firm D call. Germline V gene lookup returns CDR1 SGHRS and CDR2 YFSETQ. The CDR3 has 16 amino acids. V lost 3 bases and J lost 4, with 19 bases in between. The CDR3 loop is CASSSDLPSGLYGYTF. The CDR3 nucleotides read TGCGCCAGCAGCTCGGACCTTCCTTCTGGACTCTATGGCTACACCTTC.

The chain joins TRBV10-3 to TRBJ2-1, with 7 bases aligning to TRBD1. Trimming removed 10 bases from V and 3 bases from J; junction bases left unmatched: 3. The germline V gene encodes CDR1 ENHRY and CDR2 SYGVKD. The CDR3 spans 12 residues. The DNA for the CDR3 is TGTGCCACCCGGGACAGCTACAATGAGCAGTTCTTC. Residues: CATRDSYNEQFF.

The V gene is TRBV11-2, the J gene TRBJ2-7; 11 positions agree with TRBD2. The CDR3 loop spans 16 amino acids. Germline values: CDR1 SGHAT, CDR2 FQNNGV. The ends lost 5 bases at V and 4 bases at J; junction bases unmatched: 10. This chain's CDR3 is CASSAGATSGAYEQYF. The DNA of the CDR3 is TGTGCCAGCAGCGCAGGCGCGACTAGCGGGGCGTACGAGCAGTACTTC.

This chain links TRBV5-6 with TRBJ2-4; 9 bases line up with TRBD1. This CDR3 has 15 amino acids. V shed 3 bases and J 8 bases; nucleotides not matched to a gene: 9. CDR1 is SGHDT, CDR2 YYEEEE, per germline. CDR3 nucleotides: TGTGCCAGCAGCTCAAACAGGGGGCTTGAGGACATTCAGTACTTC. Translated, it gives CASSSNRGLEDIQYF.

The rearrangement uses TRBV9 and TRBJ1-2, with TRBD1 matching 9 bases. V shed 2 bases, J shed 7 bases, and the junction held 9 bases outside the gene matches. Germline values: CDR1 SGDLS, CDR2 YYNGEE. This CDR3 is 15 amino acids long. Here the CDR3 reads CASSVGDRALLGYTF. The CDR3 DNA reads as TGTGCCAGCAGCGTGGGGGACAGGGCGCTTCTTGGCTACACCTTC.

V is TRBV7-3 and J is TRBJ2-5; 7 bases line up with TRBD1. V gave up 4 bases and J gave up 2 bases; unmatched junction bases: 1. The CDR3 runs 13 residues. CDR1 is SGHTA, CDR2 FQGTGA, per germline. CDR3 residues: CASSWDSQETQYF. The CDR3 DNA follows: TGTGCCAGCAGCTGGGACAGTCAAGAGACCCAGTACTTC. The complete variable domain, with remaining parts taken from reference TRBV7-3 and TRBJ2-5, reads GAGVSQTPSNKVTEKGKYVELRCDPISGHTALYWYRQSLGQGPEFLIYFQGTGAADDSGLPNDRFFAVRPEGSVSTLKIQRTERGDSAVYLCASSWDSQETQYFGPGTRLLVL.

J is TRBJ1-1 and V is TRBV10-3, with 7 bases fitting TRBD1. Trimming at V came to 6 bases and at J to 7 bases, leaving 2 bases not matched to a gene. Germline V gives CDR1 ENHRY, CDR2 SYGVKD. This CDR3 contains 11 residues. CDR3 nucleotide sequence: TGTGCCATCAGACAGGGGAATGAAGCTTTCTTT. As protein: CAIRQGNEAFF.

This clone appeared a single time. The V call is TRBV4-1, the J call TRBJ1-1; weak D call: TRBD1 (6 bases). V was shortened by 5 bases and J by 1 base, with 14 bases between the two germline ends. CDR1 is MGHRA, CDR2 YSYEKL, per germline. This CDR3 has 15 residues. CDR3 coding DNA: TGCGCCAGCAGCGAAGCCCCGGGACAGAACACTGAAGCTTTCTTT. It yields the protein CASSEAPGQNTEAFF.

The rearrangement joins TRBV5-5 to TRBJ1-1; possible D gene TRBD1, 6 bases. There are 14 residues in the CDR3. V was pared by 0 bases and J by 8 bases, with 14 bases between. CDR1 and CDR2 from the germline V gene are SGHKS and YYEKEE (reference sequence). The CDR3 spells CASSLARDKPEAFF. DNA for the CDR3: TGTGCCAGCAGCTTGGCCCGGGACAAACCCGAAGCTTTCTTT.

The chain is built from TRBV10-3 and TRBJ2-7; weak D call: TRBD2 (6 bases). CDR1 is ENHRY, CDR2 SYGVKD, per germline. V lost 4 bases, J lost 5 bases, and 6 bases lay in between. CDR3 length equals 11 residues. The CDR3 bases are TGTGCCATCAGTGCGGGGGACGAGCAGTACTTC. Protein: CAISAGDEQYF.

The chain has TRBV13 and TRBJ1-6; weak D call: TRBD1 (5 bases). V was cut by 5 bases and J by 9 bases, with 11 bases left in between. Germline V gene data show CDR1 as PRHDT and CDR2 as FYEKMQ (reference sequence). CDR3 length equals 13 residues. Here the CDR3 DNA reads TGTGCCAGCAGCCGGCGCAGGGCTTCACCCCTCCACTTT. This sequence encodes CASSRRRASPLHF.

CDR3 nucleotide sequence: TGTGCCAGCAGTTACTCCCAGGGGTGGAACTATGGCTACACCTTC. It is translated as CASSYSQGWNYGYTF. The chain is built from TRBV6-5 and TRBJ1-2, with D possibly being TRBD1 (6 bases). Germline V CDR1 and CDR2: MNHEY, SVGAGI. The CDR3 sequence is 15 residues long. Trimming removed 0 bases at V and 2 bases at J, with 10 bases between.